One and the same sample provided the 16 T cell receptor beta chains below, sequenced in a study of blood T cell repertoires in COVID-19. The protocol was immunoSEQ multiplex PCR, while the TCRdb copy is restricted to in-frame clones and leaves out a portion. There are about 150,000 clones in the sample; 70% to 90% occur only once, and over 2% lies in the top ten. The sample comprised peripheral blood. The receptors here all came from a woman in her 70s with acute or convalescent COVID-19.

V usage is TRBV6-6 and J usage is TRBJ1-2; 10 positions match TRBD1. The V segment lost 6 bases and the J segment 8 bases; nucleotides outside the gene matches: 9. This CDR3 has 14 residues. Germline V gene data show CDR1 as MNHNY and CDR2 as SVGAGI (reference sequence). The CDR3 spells CASRARDRGLGYTF. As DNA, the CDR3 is TGTGCCAGCAGGGCCCGGGACAGGGGTCTGGGCTACACCTTC.

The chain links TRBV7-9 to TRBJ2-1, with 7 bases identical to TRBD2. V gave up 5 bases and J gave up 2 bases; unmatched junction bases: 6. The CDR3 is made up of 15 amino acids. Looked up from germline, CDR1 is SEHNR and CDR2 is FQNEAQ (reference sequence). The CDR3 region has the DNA TGTGCCAGCAGCCAAACTAGCGTAGCCTACAATGAGCAGTTCTTC. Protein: CASSQTSVAYNEQFF.

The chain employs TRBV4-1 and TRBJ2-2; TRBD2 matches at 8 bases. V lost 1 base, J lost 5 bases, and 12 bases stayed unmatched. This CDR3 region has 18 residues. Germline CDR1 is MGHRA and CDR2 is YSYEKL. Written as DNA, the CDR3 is TGCGCCAGCAGCCAAGGTGGGGGCGGGGGGCGGAGGACCGGGGAGCTGTTTTTT. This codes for CASSQGGGGGRRTGELFF.

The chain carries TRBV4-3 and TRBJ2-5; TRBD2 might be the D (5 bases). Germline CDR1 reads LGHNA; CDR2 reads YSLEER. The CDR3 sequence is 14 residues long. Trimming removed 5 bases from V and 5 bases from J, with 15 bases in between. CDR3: CASSSWNGGETQYF. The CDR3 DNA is TGCGCCAGCAGCTCCTGGAACGGCGGGGAGACCCAGTACTTC.

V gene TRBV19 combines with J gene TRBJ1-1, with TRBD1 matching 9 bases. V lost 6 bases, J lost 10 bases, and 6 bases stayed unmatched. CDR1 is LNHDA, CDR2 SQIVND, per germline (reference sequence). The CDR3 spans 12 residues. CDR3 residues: CASRGTGRRAFF. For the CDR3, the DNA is TGTGCCAGTAGGGGGACAGGGCGGCGAGCTTTCTTT. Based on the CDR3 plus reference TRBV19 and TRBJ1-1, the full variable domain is DGGITQSPKYLFRKEGQNVTLSCEQNLNHDAMYWYRQDPGQGLRLIYYSQIVNDFQKGDIAEGYSVSREKKESFPLTVTSAQKNPTAFYLCASRGTGRRAFFGQGTRLTVV.

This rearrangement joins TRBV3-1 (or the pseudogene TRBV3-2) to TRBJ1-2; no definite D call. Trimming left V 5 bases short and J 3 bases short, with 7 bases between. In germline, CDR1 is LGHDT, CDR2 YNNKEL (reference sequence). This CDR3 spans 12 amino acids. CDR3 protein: CASSLRDYGYTF. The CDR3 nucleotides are TGTGCCAGCAGCTTGCGTGACTATGGCTACACCTTC.

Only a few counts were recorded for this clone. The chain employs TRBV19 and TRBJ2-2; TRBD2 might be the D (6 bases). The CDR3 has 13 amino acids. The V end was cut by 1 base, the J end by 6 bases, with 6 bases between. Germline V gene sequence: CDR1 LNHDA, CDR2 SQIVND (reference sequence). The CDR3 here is CASSIGGAGELFF. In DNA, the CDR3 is TGTGCCAGTAGTATAGGGGGGGCCGGGGAGCTGTTTTTT.

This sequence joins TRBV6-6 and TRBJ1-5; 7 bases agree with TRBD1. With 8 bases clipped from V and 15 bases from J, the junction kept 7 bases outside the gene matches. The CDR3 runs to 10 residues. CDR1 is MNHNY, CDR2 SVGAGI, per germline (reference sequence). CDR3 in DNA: TGTGCCAGCGGCCTTAAGGGGGCGCATTTT. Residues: CASGLKGAHF.

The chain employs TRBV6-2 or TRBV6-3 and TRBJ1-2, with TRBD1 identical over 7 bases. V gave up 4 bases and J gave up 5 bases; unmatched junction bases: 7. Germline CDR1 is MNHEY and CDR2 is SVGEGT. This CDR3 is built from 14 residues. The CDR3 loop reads CASSSGQLGYGYTF. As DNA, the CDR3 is TGTGCCAGCAGTTCGGGACAGCTCGGGTATGGCTACACCTTC.

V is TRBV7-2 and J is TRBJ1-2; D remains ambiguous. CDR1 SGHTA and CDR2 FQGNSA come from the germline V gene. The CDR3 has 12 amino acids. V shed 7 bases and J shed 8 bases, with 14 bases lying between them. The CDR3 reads CASTSGVRGYTF. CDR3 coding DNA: TGTGCCAGCACCTCCGGGGTGCGAGGCTACACCTTC.

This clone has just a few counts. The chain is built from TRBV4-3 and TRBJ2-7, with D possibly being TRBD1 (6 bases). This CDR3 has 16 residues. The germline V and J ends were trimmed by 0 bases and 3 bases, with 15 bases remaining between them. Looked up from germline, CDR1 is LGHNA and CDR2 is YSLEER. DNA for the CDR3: TGCGCCAGCAGCCAAGAGTCGGACAGCAGCAACTACGAGCAGTACTTC. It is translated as CASSQESDSSNYEQYF.

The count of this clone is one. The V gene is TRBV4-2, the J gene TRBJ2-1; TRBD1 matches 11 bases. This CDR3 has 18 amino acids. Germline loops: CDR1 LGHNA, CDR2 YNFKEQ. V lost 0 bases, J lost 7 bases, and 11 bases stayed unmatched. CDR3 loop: CASSQDPPGQGAGNEQFF. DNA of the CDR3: TGTGCCAGCAGCCAAGATCCGCCAGGACAGGGGGCAGGTAATGAGCAGTTCTTC.

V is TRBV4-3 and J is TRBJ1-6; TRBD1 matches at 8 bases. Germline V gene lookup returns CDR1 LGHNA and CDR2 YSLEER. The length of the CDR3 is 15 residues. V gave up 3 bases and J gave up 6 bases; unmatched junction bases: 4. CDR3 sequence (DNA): TGCGCCAGCAGCCAGGACAGGGCCCGTAATTCACCCCTCCACTTT. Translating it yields CASSQDRARNSPLHF.

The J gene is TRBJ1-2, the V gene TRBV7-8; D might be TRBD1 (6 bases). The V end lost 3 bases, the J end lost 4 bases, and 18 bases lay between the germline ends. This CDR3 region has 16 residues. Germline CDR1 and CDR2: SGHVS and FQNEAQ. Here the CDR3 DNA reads TGTGCCAGCAGCTTTAGCCCAGGGGCGGGTAGCTATGGCTACACCTTC. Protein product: CASSFSPGAGSYGYTF.

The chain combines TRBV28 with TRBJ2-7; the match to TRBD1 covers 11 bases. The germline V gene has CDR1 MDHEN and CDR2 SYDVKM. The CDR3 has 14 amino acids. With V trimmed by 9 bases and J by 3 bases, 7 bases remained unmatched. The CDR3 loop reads CASTGTGGFYEQYV. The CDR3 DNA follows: TGTGCCAGTACCGGGACAGGGGGGTTCTACGAGCAGTACGTC.

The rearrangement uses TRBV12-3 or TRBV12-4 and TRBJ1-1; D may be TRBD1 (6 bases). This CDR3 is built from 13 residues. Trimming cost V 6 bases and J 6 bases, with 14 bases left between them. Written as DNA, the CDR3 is TGTGCCAGCAGCGGGACAATTAGGGCTGAAGCTTTCTTT. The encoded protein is CASSGTIRAEAFF.